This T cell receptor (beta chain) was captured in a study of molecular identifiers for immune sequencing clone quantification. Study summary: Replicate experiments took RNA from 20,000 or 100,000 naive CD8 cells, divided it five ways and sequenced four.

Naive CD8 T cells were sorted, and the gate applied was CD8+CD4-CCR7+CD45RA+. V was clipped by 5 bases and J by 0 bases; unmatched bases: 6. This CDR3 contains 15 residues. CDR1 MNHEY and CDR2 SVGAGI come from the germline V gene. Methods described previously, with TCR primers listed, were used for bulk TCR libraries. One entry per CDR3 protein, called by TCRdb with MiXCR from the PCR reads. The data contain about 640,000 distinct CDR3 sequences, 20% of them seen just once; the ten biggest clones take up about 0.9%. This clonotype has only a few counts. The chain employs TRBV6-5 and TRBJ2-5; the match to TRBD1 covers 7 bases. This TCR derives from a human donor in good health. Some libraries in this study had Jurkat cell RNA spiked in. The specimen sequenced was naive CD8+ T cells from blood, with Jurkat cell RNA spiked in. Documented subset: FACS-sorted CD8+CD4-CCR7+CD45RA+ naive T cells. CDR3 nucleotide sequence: TGTGCCAGCAGTCAAGAGGGGACAGACCAAGAGACCCAGTACTTC. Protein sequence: CASSQEGTDQETQYF.